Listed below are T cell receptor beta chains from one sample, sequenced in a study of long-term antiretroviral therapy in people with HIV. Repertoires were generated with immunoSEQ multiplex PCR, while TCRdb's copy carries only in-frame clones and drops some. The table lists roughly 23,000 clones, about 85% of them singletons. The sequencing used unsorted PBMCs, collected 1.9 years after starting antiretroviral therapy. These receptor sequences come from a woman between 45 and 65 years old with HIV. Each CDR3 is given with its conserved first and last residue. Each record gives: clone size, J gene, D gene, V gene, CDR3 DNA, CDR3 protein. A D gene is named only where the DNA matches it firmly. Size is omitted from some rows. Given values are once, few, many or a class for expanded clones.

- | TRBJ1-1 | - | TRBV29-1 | TGCAGCGTTGAATATGGGACTGAAGCTTTCTTT | CSVEYGTEAFF
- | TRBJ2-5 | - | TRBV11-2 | TGTGCCAGCAGCTTAGCAGGAGAGACCCAGTACTTC | CASSLAGETQYF
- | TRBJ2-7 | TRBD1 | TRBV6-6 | TGTGCCAGCAGTTTGCTACAGTCCCGGGACAGGGGCGAGCAGTACTTC | CASSLLQSRDRGEQYF
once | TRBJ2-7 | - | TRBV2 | TGTGCCAGCAGTACCCTGGGGAGCGAGCAGTACTTC | CASSTLGSEQYF
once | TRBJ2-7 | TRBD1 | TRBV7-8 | TGTGCCAGCAGCCCGGACAGGGGCGATACCTACGAGCAGTACTTC | CASSPDRGDTYEQYF
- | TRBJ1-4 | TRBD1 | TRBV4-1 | TGCGCCTGTTCAAGACAGGGTGTCGGAACTAATGAAAAACTGTTTTTT | CACSRQGVGTNEKLFF
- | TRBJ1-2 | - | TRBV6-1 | TGTGCCAGCACTCAGCCAGGGGAGGGTGGCTACACCTTC | CASTQPGEGGYTF
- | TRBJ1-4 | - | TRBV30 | TGTGCCTGGAGTGTACGGGGGAGGAGGTCTAATGAAAAACTGTTTTTT | CAWSVRGRRSNEKLFF
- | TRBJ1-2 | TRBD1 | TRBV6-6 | TGTGCCAGCAACCCGACAGGGGACCTTTATGGCTACACCTTC | CASNPTGDLYGYTF
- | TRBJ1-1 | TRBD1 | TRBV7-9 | TGTGCCAGCAGCCCGGGACAGGGCTACACTGAAGCTTTCTTT | CASSPGQGYTEAFF
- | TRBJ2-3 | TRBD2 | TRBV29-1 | TGCAGCGTTGCGTCTAGCGGGGGGCACACAGATACGCAGTATTTT | CSVASSGGHTDTQYF
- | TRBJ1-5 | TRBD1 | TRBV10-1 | TGCGCCAGCAGGCCGACAGGGAGGAATAGCAATCAGCCCCAGCATTTT | CASRPTGRNSNQPQHF
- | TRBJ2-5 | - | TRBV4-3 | TGCGCCAGCAGCCAAGGGGCAGAACAAGAGACCCAGTACTTC | CASSQGAEQETQYF
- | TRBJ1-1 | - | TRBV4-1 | TGCGCCAGCAGCCAAGAAGGGACAAAGATTGGGGGAGCTTTCTTT | CASSQEGTKIGGAFF
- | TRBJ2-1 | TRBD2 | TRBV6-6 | TGTGCCAGCAGTACCACTAGCGGGGGCTACAATGAGCAGTTCTTC | CASSTTSGGYNEQFF
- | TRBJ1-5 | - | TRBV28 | TGTGCCAGCAGCTCGGGGGGCCCCCCGGGGAATTTT | CASSSGGPPGNF
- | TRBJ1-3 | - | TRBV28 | TGTGCCAGCATGAGCCAGCCGAGCTCTGGAAACACCATATATTTT | CASMSQPSSGNTIYF
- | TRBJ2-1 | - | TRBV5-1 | TGCGCCAGCAGCCCCCGGGCAGGGGGGAATGAGCAGTTCTTC | CASSPRAGGNEQFF
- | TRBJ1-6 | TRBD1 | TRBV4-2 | TGTGCCAGCAGCCAATCGGCCAGGGGGGGAAGCTCCTATAATTCACCCCTCCACTTT | CASSQSARGGSSYNSPLHF
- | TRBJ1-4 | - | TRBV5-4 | TGTGCCAGCAGCCGGGGGGGGAAGGCGGAGGAAAAACTGTTTTTT | CASSRGGKAEEKLFF
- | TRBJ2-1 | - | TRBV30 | TGTGCCTGGAGCGGGGATAACTCCGGGACTCCCCCGTTCTTC | CAWSGDNSGTPPFF
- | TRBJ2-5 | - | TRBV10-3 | TGTGCCATCAGTGGTGTTGGATTCGCAGGCGCGGAGACCCAGTACTTC | CAISGVGFAGAETQYF
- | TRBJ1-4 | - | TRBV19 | TGTGCCAGTATGGGATACCCCAATGAAAAACTGTTTTTT | CASMGYPNEKLFF
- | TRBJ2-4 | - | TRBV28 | TGTGCCAGCAGGGACGGCAACAAAAACATTCAGTACTTC | CASRDGNKNIQYF
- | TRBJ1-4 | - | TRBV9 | TGTGCCAGCAGCGGGTCTTTGGACACCAGGAAACTGTTTTTT | CASSGSLDTRKLFF
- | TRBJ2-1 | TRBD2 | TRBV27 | TGTGCCAGCAGTTTAACCCCCTCGACTAGCGCAACGATTTACAATGAGCAGTTCTTC | CASSLTPSTSATIYNEQFF
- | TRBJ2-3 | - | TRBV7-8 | TGTGCCAGCAGCATAGACTCCGGGGGAACAGATACGCAGTATTTT | CASSIDSGGTDTQYF
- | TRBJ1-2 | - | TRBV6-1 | TGTGCCAGCAGTGAAAATGGCAGGGACTATGGCTACACCTTC | CASSENGRDYGYTF
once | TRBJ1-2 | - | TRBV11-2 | TGTGCCAGCAGCCACGATATTGGGGCTGGTGGCTACACCTTC | CASSHDIGAGGYTF